These 16 T cell receptor beta chains were all obtained from the same sample, sequenced in a study of blood T cells in healthy people across ages. It was with a sample-barcoded 5' primer and a J-beta primer mix that a second PCR of roughly 7 to 12 cycles was run. MiXCR, run by TCRdb on the 5' RACE reads, gives a single entry per CDR3 protein. The data contain some 1,500,000 distinct CDR3 sequences, 35% to 45% of them seen just once; the ten biggest clones take up less than 5%. The sequenced sample consisted of blood. These TCRs come from a woman aged 18-30 years in good health.

The CDR3 loop reads CASSQQVAGGPDALFNEQYF. The CDR3 bases are TGTGCCAGCAGCCAGCAGGTAGCGGGAGGGCCCGACGCCCTCTTCAATGAGCAGTACTTC. V usage is TRBV3-1 and J usage is TRBJ2-7, with 11 bases that match TRBD2. From germline, CDR1 is LGHDT and CDR2 YNNKEL (reference sequence). J lost 7 bases, V lost 3 bases, and 23 bases had no gene match. The CDR3 runs to 20 residues.

In its sample, this clonotype was seen a few times. The chain carries TRBV9 and TRBJ2-3; D is unresolved. Germline assignment: CDR1 SGDLS and CDR2 YYNGEE. The CDR3 runs to 14 residues. Trimming shortened V by 3 bases and J by 2 bases, and 10 bases separated the two germline ends. CDR3 sequence: CASSGWASTDTQYF. CDR3 nucleotides: TGTGCCAGCAGCGGGTGGGCCTCCACAGATACGCAGTATTTT. Full variable domain (rest looked up from reference TRBV9 and TRBJ2-3): DSGVTQTPKHLITATGQRVTLRCSPRSGDLSVYWYQQSLDQGLQFLIQYYNGEERAKGNILERFSAQQFPDLHSELNLSSLELGDSALYFCASSGWASTDTQYFGPGTRLTVL.

The rearrangement uses TRBV28 and TRBJ2-7; weak D call: TRBD2 (5 bases). This CDR3 region has 15 residues. Germline V gene data show CDR1 as MDHEN and CDR2 as SYDVKM. V was trimmed by 3 bases and J by 7 bases, leaving 19 bases between them. CDR3 amino acids: CASSFRLLPGYEQYF. The CDR3 DNA follows: TGTGCCAGCAGTTTCCGTTTACTTCCGGGGTATGAGCAGTACTTC. The complete variable domain, with remaining parts taken from reference TRBV28 and TRBJ2-7, reads DVKVTQSSRYLVKRTGEKVFLECVQDMDHENMFWYRQDPGLGLRLIYFSYDVKMKEKGDIPEGYSVSREKKERFSLILESASTNQTSMYLCASSFRLLPGYEQYFGPGTRLTVT.

This clonotype has only a few counts. The genes are TRBV7-8 and TRBJ2-7; the D call may be TRBD1 or TRBD2 (5 bases each). Trimming pared 3 bases from V and 2 bases from J, leaving 11 bases between. Germline CDR1 is SGHVS and CDR2 is FQNEAQ. This CDR3 has 14 residues. CDR3 in DNA: TGTGCCAGCAGCTTTATGAGGGGTACCTACGAGCAGTACTTC. Protein product: CASSFMRGTYEQYF.

Points on this clonotype: The conserved final phenylalanine or tryptophan is absent from the CDR3, which likely points to a read error. The J gene is TRBJ1-1, the V gene TRBV28; 9 bases are shared with TRBD1. With 6 bases clipped from V and 11 bases from J, the junction kept 7 bases outside the gene matches. This CDR3 has 12 amino acids. From germline, CDR1 is MDHEN and CDR2 SYDVKM. The CDR3 here is CASSRDRVKAFS. The CDR3 DNA sequence: TGTGCCAGCAGCCGGGACAGGGTGAAGGCTTTCTCT.

The V call is TRBV20-1, the J call TRBJ2-2; 9 nucleotides agree with TRBD1. V shed 0 bases and J 3 bases; nucleotides not matched to a gene: 5. CDR3 length: 16 residues. Germline CDR1 DFQATT, CDR2 SNEGSKA (reference sequence). DNA for the CDR3: TGCAGTGCTAGAGATCAGACAGGGGGGGACACCGGGGAGCTGTTTTTT. Translation: CSARDQTGGDTGELFF.

The V gene is TRBV25-1, the J gene TRBJ2-1; D may be TRBD2 (6 bases). V was pared by 4 bases and J by 4 bases, with 23 bases between. Germline loops: CDR1 MGHDK, CDR2 SYGVNS. The CDR3 runs 18 residues. The CDR3 region has the DNA TGTGCCAGCAGTGGCCGCGGAGGGATGATCATCACATACAATGAGCAGTTCTTC. As protein: CASSGRGGMIITYNEQFF.

This clonotype has just a few counts. V and J are TRBV7-9 and TRBJ2-3; the match to TRBD2 covers 7 bases. Germline V gene sequence: CDR1 SEHNR, CDR2 FQNEAQ (reference sequence). The CDR3 covers 15 residues. The V segment lost 8 bases and the J segment 1 base; nucleotides outside the gene matches: 9. This chain's CDR3 is CASATGAGGTDTQYF. Written as DNA, the CDR3 is TGTGCCAGCGCTACCGGCGCGGGGGGCACAGATACGCAGTATTTT.

The J gene is TRBJ1-2, the V gene TRBV20-1, with 11 positions matching TRBD1. Trimming cost V 7 bases and J 0 bases; bases outside gene matches: 10. Germline CDR1 DFQATT, CDR2 SNEGSKA (reference sequence). The CDR3 has 16 residues. The CDR3 region has the DNA TGCAGTGTTATCCCACTGGGACAGGGGGCTAACTATGGCTACACCTTC. This sequence encodes CSVIPLGQGANYGYTF.

The chain is built from TRBV25-1 and TRBJ1-2; 8 bases are shared with TRBD1. CDR1 is MGHDK and CDR2 is SYGVNS in the germline V gene. This CDR3 has 15 residues. V dropped 4 bases and J dropped 12; count of bases not matched to a gene: 16. The CDR3 spells CASSGTGRSSRGHTF. The CDR3 DNA is TGTGCCAGCAGTGGGACAGGGAGGAGCTCCCGAGGCCACACCTTC.

Concerning this clonotype: This is likely a read error, given that the CDR3 carries no conserved phenylalanine or tryptophan at its end. The chain has TRBV20-1 and TRBJ2-7; the match to TRBD2 covers 7 bases. Germline CDR1 and CDR2: DFQATT and SNEGSKA (reference sequence). The length of the CDR3 is 19 residues. J gave up 1 base and V 3 bases, and 21 bases lay outside the gene matches. Written as DNA, the CDR3 is TGCAGTGCTAGGGGGGAATTGGCGGGACTAATCTCCGGGTCCTACGAGCAGTACTTA. This codes for CSARGELAGLISGSYEQYL.

The chain employs TRBV2 and TRBJ2-7, with D maybe TRBD2 (7 bases). V lost 4 bases to trimming and J lost 12 bases, with 13 bases between them. The CDR3 length is 11 residues. From germline, CDR1 is SNHLY and CDR2 FYNNEI. The DNA of the CDR3 is TGTGCCAGCAGTGTGGCGGGGGCGACGTACTTC. Translation gives CASSVAGATYF.

The rearrangement uses TRBV7-2 and TRBJ1-2; D gene unclear. This CDR3 is built from 12 residues. Germline values: CDR1 SGHTA, CDR2 FQGNSA. V shed 3 bases and J shed 6 bases, with 8 bases lying between them. The CDR3 spells CASSFRLDGYTF. The CDR3, as DNA: TGTGCCAGCAGCTTCCGACTTGATGGCTACACCTTC.

The chain employs TRBV28 and TRBJ1-2; D is unresolved. Germline V gives CDR1 MDHEN, CDR2 SYDVKM. This CDR3 region has 14 residues. V dropped 5 bases and J dropped 1 base, with 11 bases sitting between them. CDR3 in DNA: TGTGCCAGCAGTACACGACGGAATAACTATGGCTACACCTTC. Translating it yields CASSTRRNNYGYTF.

The chain combines TRBV20-1 with TRBJ2-5, with 9 bases fitting TRBD1. The V gene's germline CDR1 is DFQATT and CDR2 SNEGSKA (reference sequence). V was clipped by 8 bases and J by 5 bases; unmatched bases: 6. The CDR3 consists of 12 residues. Written as DNA, the CDR3 is TGCAGTTTAACGGACAGGGGTGAGACCCAGTACTTC. Translated: CSLTDRGETQYF.

This clonotype was found many times. This chain uses TRBV29-1 with TRBJ2-7; D might be TRBD1 (6 bases). Germline V gene lookup returns CDR1 SQVTM and CDR2 ANQGSEA. V lost 5 bases, J lost 0 bases, and 11 bases lay in between. CDR3 length equals 13 residues. CDR3 region: CSVLVGGSYEQYF. For the CDR3, the DNA is TGCAGCGTTTTAGTAGGGGGCTCCTACGAGCAGTACTTC.